A selection of T cell receptor beta chains follows, all from one sample in a study of cytomegalovirus exposure and HLA in healthy donors. Sequenced by immunoSEQ multiplex PCR; TCRdb stores in-frame clones only, minus some. The sample shows about 150,000 clones, about 72% of them seen only once. The source material was PBMCs. The receptors were sampled from a man in his forties in good health and CMV-seronegative. The CDR3 runs from the conserved cysteine through the conserved F or W. D genes are given only for firm matches. Part of the rows lack a size; the others show once, few, many or a class for expanded clones.

D gene: -
V gene: TRBV12-5
J gene: TRBJ2-7
clone size: -
CDR3 protein: CASGLLTDLAGITYEQYF
CDR3 DNA: TGTGCTAGTGGTTTGCTAACAGACCTGGCAGGCATTACCTACGAGCAGTACTTC

D gene: TRBD2
V gene: TRBV10-2
J gene: TRBJ2-1
clone size: -
CDR3 protein: CASSEASGDGEQFF
CDR3 DNA: TGCGCCAGCAGTGAAGCTAGCGGGGACGGGGAGCAGTTCTTC

D gene: TRBD1
V gene: TRBV25-1
J gene: TRBJ2-5
clone size: -
CDR3 protein: CASSAPGTGLETQYF
CDR3 DNA: TGTGCCAGCAGTGCCCCCGGGACAGGGTTGGAGACCCAGTACTTC

D gene: -
V gene: TRBV6-4
J gene: TRBJ1-1
clone size: few
CDR3 protein: CASSDSNRNTEAFF
CDR3 DNA: TGTGCCAGCAGTGACTCGAACAGGAACACTGAAGCTTTCTTT

D gene: TRBD2
V gene: TRBV29-1
J gene: TRBJ2-3
clone size: -
CDR3 protein: CSVEEGLASDTQYF
CDR3 DNA: TGCAGCGTTGAAGAGGGACTAGCGTCAGATACGCAGTATTTT

D gene: -
V gene: TRBV7-9
J gene: TRBJ1-1
clone size: -
CDR3 protein: CASSLHDRKGTEAFF
CDR3 DNA: TGTGCCAGCAGCCTCCATGACAGGAAAGGGACTGAAGCTTTCTTT

D gene: TRBD1
V gene: TRBV5-1
J gene: TRBJ2-7
clone size: few
CDR3 protein: CASSLSPGGPYEQYF
CDR3 DNA: TGCGCCAGCAGCTTGTCCCCAGGGGGCCCCTACGAGCAGTACTTC

D gene: TRBD2
V gene: TRBV14
J gene: TRBJ2-1
clone size: -
CDR3 protein: CASSQVAPSGRKRYEQFF
CDR3 DNA: TGTGCCAGCAGCCAAGTCGCCCCTAGCGGGAGAAAAAGGTATGAGCAGTTCTTC

D gene: -
V gene: TRBV7-2
J gene: TRBJ1-2
clone size: once
CDR3 protein: CASSLALRRGSGYGYTF
CDR3 DNA: TGTGCCAGCAGCTTAGCGCTGAGGCGGGGGTCTGGGTATGGCTACACCTTC

D gene: -
V gene: TRBV27
J gene: TRBJ2-2
clone size: -
CDR3 protein: CASRTKNTGELFF
CDR3 DNA: TGTGCCAGCAGAACTAAGAACACCGGGGAGCTGTTTTTT

D gene: -
V gene: TRBV1
J gene: TRBJ2-7
clone size: -
CDR3 protein: CTSSQNSGNPYEQYF
CDR3 DNA: TGCACCAGCAGCCAGAATAGCGGGAATCCCTACGAGCAGTACTTC